The present T cell receptor beta chain was sequenced within a study of T-cell reconstitution after alpha-beta-depleted transplantation in children. Study conclusions and caveats: The origin of high day-60 TCRbeta diversity in some patients lay in surviving recipient T cells and thymic progenitors. Alpha-beta T cells present about two months after transplant were reported to originate from several hundred expanded graft clones. One year post-transplant, T-cell counts and diversity were largely derived from T cells produced anew.

It was with unique molecular identifiers that the TCRbeta library was prepared. TCRdb reprocessed the PCR reads via MiXCR and lists one record per CDR3 protein. The sample shows around 210,000 distinct CDR3 sequences, around 7% of them seen only once. This clonotype was detected many times. Its antigen is as yet unknown. This CDR3 is 15 amino acids long. Deletions cut 6 bases from V and 1 base from J, with 10 bases between. The V gene's germline CDR1 is MNHEY and CDR2 SMNVEV (reference sequence). The source of this sequence is a boy between 2 and 10 years old with acute lymphoblastic leukemia, due to receive a stem cell transplant. This chain connects TRBV27 to TRBJ2-6; unclear D gene. This specimen consisted of PBMCs, obtained before TCRalphabeta/CD19-depleted stem cell transplant. Written as DNA, the CDR3 is TGTGCCAGCAGCTCCACAGTATCTGGGGCCAACGTCCTGACTTTC. Translated: CASSSTVSGANVLTF.